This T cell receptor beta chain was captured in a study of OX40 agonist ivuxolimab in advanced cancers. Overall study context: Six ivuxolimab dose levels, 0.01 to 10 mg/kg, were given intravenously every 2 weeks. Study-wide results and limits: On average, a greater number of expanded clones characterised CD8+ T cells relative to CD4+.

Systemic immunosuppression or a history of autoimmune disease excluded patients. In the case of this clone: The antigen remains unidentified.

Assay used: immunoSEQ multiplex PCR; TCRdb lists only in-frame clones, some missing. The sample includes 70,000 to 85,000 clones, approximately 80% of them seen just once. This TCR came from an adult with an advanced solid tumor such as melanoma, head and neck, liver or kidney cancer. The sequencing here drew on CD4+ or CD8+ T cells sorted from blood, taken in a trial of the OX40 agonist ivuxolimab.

The CDR3 region is CASSPTGGGADTQYF. CDR3 sequence (DNA): TGTGCCAGTAGTCCAACAGGAGGGGGGGCGGATACGCAGTATTTT. The chain uses TRBV19 and TRBJ2-3; TRBD2 is a possible D gene (7 bases). Trimming shortened V by 5 bases and J by 6 bases, and 18 bases separated the two germline ends. The CDR3 covers 15 residues. Per the germline V gene, CDR1 is LNHDA and CDR2 is SQIVND (reference sequence).